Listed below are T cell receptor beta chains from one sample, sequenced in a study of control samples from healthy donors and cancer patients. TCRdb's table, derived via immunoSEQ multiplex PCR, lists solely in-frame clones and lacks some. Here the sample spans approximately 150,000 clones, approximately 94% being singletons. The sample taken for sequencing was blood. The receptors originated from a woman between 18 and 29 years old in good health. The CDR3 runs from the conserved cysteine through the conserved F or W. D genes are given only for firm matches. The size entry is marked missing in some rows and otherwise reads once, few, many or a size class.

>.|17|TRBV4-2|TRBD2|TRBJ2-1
CASSPNRLAGGYNEQFF
TGTGCCAGCAGCCCCAATCGACTAGCGGGGGGCTACAATGAGCAGTTCTTC
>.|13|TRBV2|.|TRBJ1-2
CASSGIRGNGYTF
TGTGCCAGCAGTGGGATCAGGGGAAATGGCTACACCTTC
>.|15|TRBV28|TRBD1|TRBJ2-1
CASSNRDRDYNEQFF
TGTGCCAGCAGTAACCGGGACAGGGACTACAATGAGCAGTTCTTC
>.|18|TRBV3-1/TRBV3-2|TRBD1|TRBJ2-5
CASSFNRGRKDTSETQYF
TGTGCCAGCAGCTTTAACAGGGGACGCAAAGACACCTCAGAGACCCAGTACTTC
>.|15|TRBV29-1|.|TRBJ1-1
CSVGPRAHMNTEAFF
TGCAGCGTTGGGCCCAGGGCCCATATGAACACTGAAGCTTTCTTT
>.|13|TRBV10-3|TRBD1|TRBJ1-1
CAISETGGTEAFF
TGTGCCATCAGTGAGACAGGGGGCACTGAAGCTTTCTTT
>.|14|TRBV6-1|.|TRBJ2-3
CASSEALFTDTQYF
TGTGCCAGCAGTGAAGCTCTGTTCACAGATACGCAGTATTTT
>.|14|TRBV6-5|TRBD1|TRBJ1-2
CASSSDRISYRYTF
TGTGCCAGCAGCTCGGACAGGATAAGTTATCGCTACACCTTC
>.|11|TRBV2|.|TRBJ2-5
CASRRQETQYF
TGTGCCAGCAGGAGGCAAGAGACCCAGTACTTC
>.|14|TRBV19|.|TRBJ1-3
CASNPGFSGNTIYF
TGTGCCAGTAACCCAGGATTCTCTGGAAACACCATATATTTT
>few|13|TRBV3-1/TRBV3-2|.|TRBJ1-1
CASSTASPTEAFF
TGTGCCAGCAGCACAGCCTCCCCAACTGAAGCTTTCTTT
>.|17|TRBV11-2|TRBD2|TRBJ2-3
CASSLLAGGLSTDTQYF
TGTGCCAGCAGCTTGCTAGCGGGAGGCCTCAGCACAGATACGCAGTATTTT
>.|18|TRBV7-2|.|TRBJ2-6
CASSLVGQTLSGANVLTF
TGTGCCAGCAGCTTAGTCGGGCAGACACTATCTGGGGCCAACGTCCTGACTTTC
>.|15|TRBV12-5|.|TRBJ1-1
CASGPGQLMNTEAFF
TGTGCTAGTGGACCCGGACAGTTGATGAACACTGAAGCTTTCTTT
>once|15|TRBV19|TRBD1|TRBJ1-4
CASSITGTDKEKLFF
TGTGCCAGTAGTATAACCGGGACAGACAAAGAAAAACTGTTTTTT
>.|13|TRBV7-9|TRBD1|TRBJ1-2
CASSLGQGDGYTF
TGTGCCAGCAGCTTAGGGCAGGGGGATGGCTACACCTTC
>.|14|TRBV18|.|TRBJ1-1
CASSPGTVNTEAFF
TGTGCCAGCTCGCCCGGGACGGTGAACACTGAAGCTTTCTTT
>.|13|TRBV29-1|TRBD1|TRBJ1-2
CSVSGTGTGGYTF
TGCAGCGTGTCCGGGACAGGTACCGGTGGCTACACCTTC
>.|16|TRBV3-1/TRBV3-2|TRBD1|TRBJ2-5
CASSPRGQGVQETQYF
TGTGCCAGCAGCCCAAGAGGACAGGGTGTTCAAGAGACCCAGTACTTC
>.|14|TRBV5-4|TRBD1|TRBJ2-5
CASSTGQGQETQYF
TGTGCCAGCAGCACCGGACAGGGGCAAGAGACCCAGTACTTC
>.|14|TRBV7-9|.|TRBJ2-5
CASSLGSLQETQYF
TGTGCCAGCAGCTTAGGATCCCTCCAAGAGACCCAGTACTTC
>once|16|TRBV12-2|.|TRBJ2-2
CASRPASAGRTGELFF
TGTGCAAGTCGCCCAGCCTCGGCAGGGCGAACCGGGGAGCTGTTTTTT
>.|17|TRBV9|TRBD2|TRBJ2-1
CASSDGGLAGRYNEQFF
TGTGCCAGCAGCGATGGGGGACTAGCGGGAAGGTACAATGAGCAGTTCTTC
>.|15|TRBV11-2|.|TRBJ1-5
CASSNGGGGYQPQHF
TGTGCCAGCAGCAACGGGGGCGGTGGGTATCAGCCCCAGCATTTT
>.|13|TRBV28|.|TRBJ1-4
CASSLEDNEKLFF
TGTGCCAGCAGTTTGGAGGACAATGAAAAACTGTTTTTT
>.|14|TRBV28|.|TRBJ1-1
CASSLQGAGTEAFF
TGTGCCAGCAGTTTACAGGGCGCAGGTACTGAAGCTTTCTTT
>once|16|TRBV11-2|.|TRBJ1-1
CASSLIGRHMNTEAFF
TGTGCCAGCAGCTTGATCGGACGGCACATGAACACTGAAGCTTTCTTT
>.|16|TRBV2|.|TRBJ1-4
CASSESGHQRGGKLFF
TGTGCCAGCAGTGAATCGGGCCATCAACGGGGCGGAAAACTGTTTTTT
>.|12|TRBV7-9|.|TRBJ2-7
CASSPLENEQYF
TGTGCCAGCAGCCCGCTAGAGAACGAGCAGTACTTC
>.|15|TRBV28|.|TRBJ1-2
CASSFSHALQGGYTF
TGTGCCAGCAGTTTTTCACACGCGCTTCAGGGTGGCTACACCTTC
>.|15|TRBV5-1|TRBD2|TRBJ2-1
CASQRRLAGRVEQFF
TGCGCCAGCCAAAGGCGACTAGCGGGAAGGGTTGAGCAGTTCTTC
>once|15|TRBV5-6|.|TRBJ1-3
CASSFRQTSGNTIYF
TGTGCCAGCAGCTTCAGACAAACTTCTGGAAACACCATATATTTT
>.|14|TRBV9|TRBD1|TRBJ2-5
CASSVRTGWETQYF
TGTGCCAGCAGCGTCAGGACAGGGTGGGAGACCCAGTACTTC
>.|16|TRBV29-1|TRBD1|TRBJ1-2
CSALGAGTGENYGYTF
TGCAGCGCCCTGGGTGCGGGGACAGGGGAAAATTATGGCTACACCTTC
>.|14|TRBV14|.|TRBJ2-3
CASSQDWSTDTQYF
TGTGCCAGCAGCCAAGACTGGAGCACAGATACGCAGTATTTT
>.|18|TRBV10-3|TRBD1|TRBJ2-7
CAISEGTGEASKPYEQYF
TGTGCCATCAGTGAGGGGACAGGGGAGGCGAGTAAGCCCTACGAGCAGTACTTC
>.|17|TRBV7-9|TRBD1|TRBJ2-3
CASSPQVGQGETDTQYF
TGTGCCAGCAGCCCGCAGGTTGGGCAGGGGGAAACAGATACGCAGTATTTT
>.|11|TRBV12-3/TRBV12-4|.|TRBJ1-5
CASSFDQPQHF
TGTGCCAGCAGTTTCGATCAGCCCCAGCATTTT
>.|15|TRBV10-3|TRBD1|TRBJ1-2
CAISESTRQGGGYTF
TGTGCCATCAGTGAGTCGACAAGACAGGGGGGAGGCTACACCTTC
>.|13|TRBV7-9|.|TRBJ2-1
CASSQDGYNEQFF
TGTGCCAGCAGCCAGGACGGATACAATGAGCAGTTCTTC
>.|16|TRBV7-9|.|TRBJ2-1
CASSNRAPNSYNEQFF
TGTGCCAGCAGTAACCGGGCCCCTAACTCCTACAATGAGCAGTTCTTC
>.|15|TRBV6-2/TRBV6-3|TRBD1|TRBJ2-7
CASSYSRNRGHEQYF
TGTGCCAGCAGTTACTCGAGGAACAGGGGTCACGAGCAGTACTTC
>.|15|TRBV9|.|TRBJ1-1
CASSATGSGVAEAFF
TGTGCCAGCAGCGCAACAGGCTCGGGGGTTGCTGAAGCTTTCTTT
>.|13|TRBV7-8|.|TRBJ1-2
CASSLQGYYGYTF
TGTGCCAGCAGCTTACAGGGATACTATGGCTACACCTTC
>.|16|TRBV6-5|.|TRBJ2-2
CASSYKTGTNTGELFF
TGCGCCAGCAGTTACAAAACAGGGACGAACACCGGGGAGCTGTTTTTT